Sequencing of this TCR beta chain was carried out in a study of T cells after yellow fever vaccination. Study-level results: The bulk population could contribute abundant contaminating clonotypes to FACS-sorted repertoires. Weaker in magnitude, the secondary response showed a faster peak on day 5 versus 15.

There are 12 residues in the CDR3. TCRdb analysed the 5' RACE reads with MiXCR anew, one entry per CDR3 protein. In the table there are a few hundred thousand distinct CDR3 sequences, around 7% of which are singletons. To note about this clonotype: Its antigen is unidentified. Germline and junction disagree at one end, which may indicate a read error.

The source of this sequence is a man aged 18-30 years who received the YFV17D yellow fever vaccine. The sample consisted of PBMCs, taken more than 35 days after the first yellow fever vaccination. The rearrangement links TRBV12-3 or TRBV12-4 to TRBJ2-5; D not certain. CDR3 sequence (DNA): TGTGTCAGCAACAGACGACGAGAGACCCAGTACTTC. Amino acid sequence: CVSNRRRETQYF.